Below, 27 T cell receptor beta chains from the same sample are listed, as sequenced in a study of blood T cell repertoires in COVID-19. Sequenced by immunoSEQ multiplex PCR; TCRdb stores in-frame clones only, minus some. The sample consists of about 350,000 clones, 87% of them appearing once. Sequences were obtained from peripheral blood. These receptors all stem from a man younger than 45 with COVID-19, enrolled during active disease.

The chain uses TRBV11-3 and TRBJ2-7; TRBD1 matches 10 bases. This CDR3 spans 15 amino acids. Germline CDR1 SGHNT, CDR2 YENEEA. The ends lost 5 bases at V and 2 bases at J; junction bases unmatched: 6. CDR3 sequence (DNA): TGTGCCAGCAGCCTGATGGGACAGGGGACCTACGAGCAGTACTTC. Its translation is CASSLMGQGTYEQYF.

V and J are TRBV28 and TRBJ2-7; TRBD2 might be the D (6 bases). This CDR3 has 13 residues. CDR1 and CDR2 from the germline V gene are MDHEN and SYDVKM. Trimming pared 7 bases from V and 3 bases from J, leaving 13 bases between. In nucleotides, the CDR3 is TGTGCCAGCACTATATCCGGGAGCTACGAGCAGTACTTC. Encoded protein: CASTISGSYEQYF.

This clone was seen a single time. The rearrangement uses TRBV5-1 and TRBJ2-7; D unresolved. V was shortened by 4 bases and J by 0 bases, with 20 bases between the two germline ends. CDR3 length equals 17 residues. Germline V gene lookup returns CDR1 SGHRS and CDR2 YFSETQ. CDR3 nucleotide sequence: TGCGCCAGCAGCCAATATACCCCACTACTAAGCTCCTACGAGCAGTACTTC. This codes for CASSQYTPLLSSYEQYF.

The CDR3 nucleotides read TGCGCCAGCAGCTTGACAGGGGCCGGTCAGCCCCAGCATTTT. Its protein is CASSLTGAGQPQHF. The V gene is TRBV5-1, the J gene TRBJ1-5, with TRBD1 identical over 7 bases. Germline V gene lookup returns CDR1 SGHRS and CDR2 YFSETQ. The junction had 4 bases not matched to a gene; V was cut back by 1 base and J by 6 bases. The CDR3 spans 14 residues.

The chain uses TRBV28 and TRBJ2-7; 13 nucleotides match TRBD2. The CDR3 is 15 amino acids. CDR1 is MDHEN and CDR2 is SYDVKM in the germline V gene. The ends lost 6 bases at V and 6 bases at J; junction bases unmatched: 8. The CDR3 nucleotides read TGTGCCAGCAGCCCACTAGCGGGAGGGCCGGGCGAGCAGTACTTC. Translation: CASSPLAGGPGEQYF. Filled out from reference TRBV28 and TRBJ2-7, the complete variable domain reads DVKVTQSSRYLVKRTGEKVFLECVQDMDHENMFWYRQDPGLGLRLIYFSYDVKMKEKGDIPEGYSVSREKKERFSLILESASTNQTSMYLCASSPLAGGPGEQYFGPGTRLTVT.

The chain uses TRBV20-1 and TRBJ2-1, with 9 bases lining up with TRBD2. The germline V gene encodes CDR1 DFQATT and CDR2 SNEGSKA (reference sequence). V lost 3 bases to trimming and J lost 9 bases; unmatched junction nucleotides: 9. The CDR3 loop spans 14 amino acids. Here the CDR3 reads CSASTGLALGEQFF. CDR3 DNA sequence: TGCAGTGCTAGTACGGGACTAGCCCTCGGTGAGCAGTTCTTC.

There are a few counts of this clone. The rearrangement uses TRBV12-5 and TRBJ2-2; 7 nucleotides agree with TRBD1. CDR1 is LGHNT and CDR2 is FRNRAP in the germline V gene. This CDR3 region has 16 residues. Trimming removed 2 bases from V and 1 base from J; junction bases left unmatched: 4. CDR3 bases: TGTGCTAGTGGTTTGTTTCGACAGGGGAACACCGGGGAGCTGTTTTTT. Its protein product is CASGLFRQGNTGELFF.

The chain links TRBV6-2 or TRBV6-3 to TRBJ1-5; possibly TRBD1 for D (6 bases). The CDR3 runs to 14 residues. Germline CDR1 and CDR2: MNHEY and SVGEGT. The germline V and J ends were trimmed by 5 bases and 6 bases, with 14 bases remaining between them. As DNA, the CDR3 is TGTGCCAGCAGTGACATACAGGGCCGTCAGCCCCAGCATTTT. It translates to CASSDIQGRQPQHF.

The chain couples TRBV6-5 to TRBJ2-7, with 10 bases lining up with TRBD1. The CDR3 totals 14 residues. The V gene end was trimmed by 6 bases and the J gene end by 4 bases; junction bases not matched to a gene: 6. Germline CDR1 and CDR2: MNHEY and SVGAGI. CDR3 nucleotide sequence: TGTGCCAGCAGAGGGACAGGGGACCTATACGAGCAGTACTTC. The encoded protein is CASRGTGDLYEQYF.

This chain connects TRBV4-3 to TRBJ1-1; tentatively, D is TRBD1 (5 bases). This CDR3 is built from 15 residues. The V gene's germline CDR1 is LGHNA and CDR2 YSLEER. Trimming stripped 0 bases from V and 1 base from J, with 9 bases between. For the CDR3, the DNA is TGCGCCAGCAGCCAAGATTTCAGGGCGAACACTGAAGCTTTCTTT. Protein: CASSQDFRANTEAFF.

The chain employs TRBV7-2 and TRBJ2-5, with D possibly being TRBD1 (7 bases). The length of the CDR3 is 13 residues. V dropped 6 bases and J dropped 3 bases, with 11 bases sitting between them. CDR1 and CDR2 from the germline V gene are SGHTA and FQGNSA. The CDR3 is CASRGGGEETQYF. The DNA of the CDR3 is TGTGCCAGCAGAGGAGGGGGCGAAGAGACCCAGTACTTC.

This clone was seen only a few times. The chain couples TRBV7-9 to TRBJ1-4; 8 positions match TRBD1. V trimming: 5 bases; J trimming: 7 bases; junction bases outside the gene matches: 6. Germline CDR1 SEHNR, CDR2 FQNEAQ (reference sequence). The CDR3 extends over 14 amino acids. The CDR3 sequence: CASSRGQAIEKLFF. DNA of the CDR3: TGTGCCAGCAGCCGGGGACAGGCGATTGAAAAACTGTTTTTT. Drawing the rest from reference TRBV7-9 and TRBJ1-4, the complete variable domain is DTGVSQNPRHKITKRGQNVTFRCDPISEHNRLYWYRQTLGQGPEFLTYFQNEAQLEKSRLLSDRFSAERPKGSFSTLEIQRTEQGDSAMYLCASSRGQAIEKLFFGSGTQLSVL.

The chain joins TRBV11-2 to TRBJ2-7, with 9 bases matching TRBD1. The germline gives CDR1 SGHAT, CDR2 FQNNGV. The CDR3 covers 15 residues. Germline trimming cut 1 base from V and 3 bases from J; bases unmatched to any gene: 4. CDR3 sequence reads: CASSLVGTGIYEQYF. CDR3 DNA: TGTGCCAGCAGCTTAGTAGGGACAGGGATCTACGAGCAGTACTTC.

This clone was picked up a small number of times. The V call is TRBV5-1, the J call TRBJ1-4; the match to TRBD1 covers 7 bases. Germline V gene lookup returns CDR1 SGHRS and CDR2 YFSETQ. V lost 3 bases to trimming and J lost 0 bases; unmatched junction nucleotides: 5. The CDR3 has 16 residues. The CDR3 sequence is CASSYTGDTTNEKLFF. CDR3 in DNA: TGCGCCAGCAGCTATACAGGGGATACAACTAATGAAAAACTGTTTTTT.

The chain uses TRBV4-2 and TRBJ2-6; TRBD2 agrees at 8 bases. Germline V gives CDR1 LGHNA, CDR2 YNFKEQ. Losses at the gene ends were 4 bases for V and 4 bases for J; bases not matched to a gene: 15. This CDR3 region has 19 residues. The CDR3 loop reads CASSPGTRGEAFGANVLTF. The CDR3 DNA reads as TGTGCCAGCAGCCCTGGGACGCGGGGGGAAGCTTTCGGGGCCAACGTCCTGACTTTC.

A single count supports this clone. The rearrangement links TRBV24-1 to TRBJ2-1; maybe TRBD2 (7 bases). The CDR3 consists of 15 residues. The germline CDR1 and CDR2 sequences are KGHDR and SFDVKD. Trimming left V 5 bases short and J 1 base short, with 11 bases between. The CDR3 DNA follows: TGTGCCACCAGTGGGGGGCGGGGGTCCTACAATGAGCAGTTCTTC. Translated: CATSGGRGSYNEQFF.

This chain joins TRBV7-9 and TRBJ1-1, with TRBD1 as a possible D gene (6 bases). Germline assignment: CDR1 SEHNR and CDR2 FQNEAQ (reference sequence). Trimming took off 8 bases at V and 0 bases at J, with 13 bases between the two ends. This CDR3 region has 14 residues. CDR3 residues: CASGDRSVNTEAFF. The CDR3 coding sequence is TGTGCCAGCGGAGACAGGTCCGTGAACACTGAAGCTTTCTTT.

V gene TRBV5-4 combines with J gene TRBJ2-3, with 9 bases identical to TRBD2. With V trimmed by 3 bases and J by 1 base, 9 bases remained unmatched. The CDR3 runs 17 residues. Germline-derived CDR1 and CDR2 are SGHNT and YYREEE (reference sequence). CDR3 amino acids: CASSSSAGGRGTDTQYF. Here the CDR3 DNA reads TGTGCCAGCAGCTCGAGCGCGGGGGGGCGTGGCACAGATACGCAGTATTTT.

J is TRBJ2-7 and V is TRBV19; 7 bases map to TRBD2. CDR1 LNHDA and CDR2 SQIVND come from the germline V gene (reference sequence). The CDR3 loop spans 16 amino acids. The J segment lost 1 base and the V segment lost 3 bases, leaving 9 bases of the junction unmatched. CDR3 sequence reads: CASSMTLASGSYEQYF. CDR3 in DNA: TGTGCCAGTAGTATGACACTAGCTAGCGGTTCCTACGAGCAGTACTTC.

The chain couples TRBV5-1 to TRBJ1-1; 8 bases map to TRBD1. CDR1 is SGHRS, CDR2 YFSETQ, per germline. This CDR3 region has 16 residues. V trimming: 2 bases; J trimming: 4 bases; junction bases outside the gene matches: 10. The CDR3 DNA reads TGCGCCAGCAGCTTAACACAGAGACAGGGGAGCACTGAAGCTTTCTTT. Translating it yields CASSLTQRQGSTEAFF.

The chain uses TRBV7-8 and TRBJ2-1; 11 nucleotides align to TRBD2. The CDR3 extends over 13 amino acids. V shed 7 bases, J shed 9 bases, and the junction held 5 bases outside the gene matches. CDR1 and CDR2 (germline): SGHVS, FQNEAQ. CDR3 loop: CASTKGLAGEQFF. CDR3 DNA: TGTGCCAGCACCAAAGGACTAGCGGGTGAGCAGTTCTTC.

As regards this clone: A far larger clone differs by one base, so this is likely a read error. In DNA form, the CDR3 reads TGTGCCAGCAGCTACTCGACAGGGGGCTACGAGCAGTACTTC. The encoded protein is CASSYSTGGYEQYF. The V gene is TRBV7-2, the J gene TRBJ2-7, with TRBD1 matching 9 bases. J was trimmed by 3 bases and V by 4 bases; bases with no gene match: 4. The CDR3 is made up of 14 amino acids. Per germline, CDR1 SGHTA and CDR2 FQGNSA.

This chain joins TRBV7-3 and TRBJ2-5; D not resolved. Trimming stripped 1 base from V and 2 bases from J, with 5 bases between. In germline, CDR1 is SGHTA, CDR2 FQGTGA. This CDR3 is 13 amino acids long. The chain's CDR3 is CASSLIQQETQYF. CDR3 bases: TGTGCCAGCAGCTTAATACAGCAAGAGACCCAGTACTTC.

V gene TRBV9 combines with J gene TRBJ1-6, with 7 bases fitting TRBD1. The length of the CDR3 is 15 residues. CDR1 and CDR2 (germline): SGDLS, YYNGEE. With V trimmed by 1 base and J by 9 bases, 7 bases remained unmatched. DNA for the CDR3: TGTGCCAGCAGCGTATCTCCGGACAGGCCTTCACCCCTCCACTTT. It codes for CASSVSPDRPSPLHF.

The chain's CDR3 is CASSPTGQGTEAFF. Written as DNA, the CDR3 is TGTGCCAGCTCACCAACCGGACAGGGCACTGAAGCTTTCTTT. The chain couples TRBV18 to TRBJ1-1; TRBD1 aligns across 8 bases. Losses at the gene ends were 2 bases for V and 4 bases for J; bases not matched to a gene: 3. The CDR3 consists of 14 residues. Germline CDR1 reads KGHSH; CDR2 reads LQKENI.

The chain carries TRBV2 and TRBJ1-6, with 11 positions matching TRBD1. With 5 bases clipped from V and 7 bases from J, the junction kept 10 bases outside the gene matches. Germline CDR1 is SNHLY and CDR2 is FYNNEI. The CDR3 runs to 17 residues. CDR3 amino acids: CASSSGTGGLGNSPLHF. DNA for the CDR3: TGTGCCAGCAGTTCCGGGACAGGGGGTTTGGGAAATTCACCCCTCCACTTT.

This clone was recorded a few times. V gene TRBV7-6 combines with J gene TRBJ1-1; D perhaps matches TRBD1 (5 bases). The CDR3 consists of 15 residues. Germline CDR1 is SGHVS and CDR2 is FNYEAQ. V lost 1 base to trimming and J lost 3 bases, with 12 bases between them. The CDR3 nucleotides are TGTGCCAGCAGCTTAGTGCCAGGGTCGGACACTGAAGCTTTCTTT. Translating it yields CASSLVPGSDTEAFF.